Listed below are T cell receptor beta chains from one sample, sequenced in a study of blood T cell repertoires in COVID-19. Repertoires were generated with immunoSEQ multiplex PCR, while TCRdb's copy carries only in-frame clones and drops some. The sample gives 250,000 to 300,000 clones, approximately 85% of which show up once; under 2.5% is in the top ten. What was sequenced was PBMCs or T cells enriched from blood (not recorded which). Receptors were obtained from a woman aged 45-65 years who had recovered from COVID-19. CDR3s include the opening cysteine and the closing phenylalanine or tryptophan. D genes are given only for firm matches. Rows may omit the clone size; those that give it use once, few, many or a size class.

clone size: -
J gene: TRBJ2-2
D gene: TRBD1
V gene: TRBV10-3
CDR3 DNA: TGTGCCAGCGGACAGGGGAACACCGGGGAGCTGTTTTTT
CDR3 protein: CASGQGNTGELFF

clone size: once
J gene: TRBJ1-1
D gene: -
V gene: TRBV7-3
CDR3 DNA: TGTGCCAGCAGCTTAACGGGCAGTTTGAACACTGAAGCTTTCTTT
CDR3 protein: CASSLTGSLNTEAFF

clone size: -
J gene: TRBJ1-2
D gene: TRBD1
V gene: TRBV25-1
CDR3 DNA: TGTGCCAGCAGTTCTACCCGGGCGGGGACAGGGATGAACTATGGCTACACCTTC
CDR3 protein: CASSSTRAGTGMNYGYTF

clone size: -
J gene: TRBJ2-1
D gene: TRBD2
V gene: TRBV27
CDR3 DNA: TGTGCCAGCAGTCTACTAGCGGGAGGCTACAATGAGCAGTTCTTC
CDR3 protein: CASSLLAGGYNEQFF

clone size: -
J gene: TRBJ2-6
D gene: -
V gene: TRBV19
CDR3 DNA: TGTGCCAGTAGTATAGATTTAAGGTTGGGCCCAAGCAGCTCTGGGGCCAACGTCCTGACTTTC
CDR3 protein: CASSIDLRLGPSSSGANVLTF

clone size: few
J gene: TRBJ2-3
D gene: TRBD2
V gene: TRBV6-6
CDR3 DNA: TGTGCCAGCAGTCGGGGCCGAAGCTTTGGACTAGCGGGAGGGCCCGGAGATACGCAGTATTTT
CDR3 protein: CASSRGRSFGLAGGPGDTQYF

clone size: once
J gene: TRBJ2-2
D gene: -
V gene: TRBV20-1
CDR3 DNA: TGCAGTGCTAGATTCTTCGGGGAGCTGTTTTTT
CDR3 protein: CSARFFGELFF

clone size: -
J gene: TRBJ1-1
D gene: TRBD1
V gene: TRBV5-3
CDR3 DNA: TGTGCCAGAAGCCGGGACAGTAGAAACACTGAAGCTTTCTTT
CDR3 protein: CARSRDSRNTEAFF

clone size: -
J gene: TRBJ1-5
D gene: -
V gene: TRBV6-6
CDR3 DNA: TGTGCCAGCAGTTACTCGTTCTTGCAGCCCCAGCATTTT
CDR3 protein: CASSYSFLQPQHF

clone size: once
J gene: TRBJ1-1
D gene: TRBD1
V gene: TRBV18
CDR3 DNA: TGTGCCAGCTGCGAGACAGGGGTGTACACTGAAGCTTTCTTT
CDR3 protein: CASCETGVYTEAFF

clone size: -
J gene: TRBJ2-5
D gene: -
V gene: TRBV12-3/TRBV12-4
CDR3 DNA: TGTGCCAGTCGGCGGGATGGCGAGACCCAGTACTTC
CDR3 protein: CASRRDGETQYF

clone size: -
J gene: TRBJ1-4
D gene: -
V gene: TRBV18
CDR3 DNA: TGTGCCAGCTCCGTAAGGACAGCCTCGGCAACTAATGAAAAACTGTTTTTT
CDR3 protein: CASSVRTASATNEKLFF

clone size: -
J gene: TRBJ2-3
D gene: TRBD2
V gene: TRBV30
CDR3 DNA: TGTGCCTGGAGTGTAAGCGGGAGGGCAGATACGCAGTATTTT
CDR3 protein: CAWSVSGRADTQYF

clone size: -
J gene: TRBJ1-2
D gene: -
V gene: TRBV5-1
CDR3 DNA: TGCGCCAGCAGCCAGTGGGACTCTATACTTGATAGCGCCATCAACTATGGCTACACCTTC
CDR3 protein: CASSQWDSILDSAINYGYTF

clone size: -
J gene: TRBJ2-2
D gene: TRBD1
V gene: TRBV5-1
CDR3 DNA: TGCGCCAGCAGCCAAGGGACAGGGGGCGGCGGGGAGCTGTTTTTT
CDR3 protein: CASSQGTGGGGELFF

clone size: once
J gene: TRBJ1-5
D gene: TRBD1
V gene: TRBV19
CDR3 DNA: TGTGCCAGTAGTACTAGACAGGGGGCATCTCAGCCCCAGCATTTT
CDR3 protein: CASSTRQGASQPQHF

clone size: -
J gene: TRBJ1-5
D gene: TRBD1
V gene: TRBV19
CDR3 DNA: TGTGCCAGTAGGGGACAGGACAATTATAGCAATCAGCCCCAGCATTTT
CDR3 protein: CASRGQDNYSNQPQHF

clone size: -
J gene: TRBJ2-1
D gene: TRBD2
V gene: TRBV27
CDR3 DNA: TGTGCCAGCAGTTGGGCGGGAGGGTGGAACAATGAGCAGTTCTTC
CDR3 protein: CASSWAGGWNNEQFF

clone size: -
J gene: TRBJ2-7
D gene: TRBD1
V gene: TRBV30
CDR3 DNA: TGTGCCTGGACAGGGGGCAGCTCCTACGAGCAGTACTTC
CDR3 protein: CAWTGGSSYEQYF

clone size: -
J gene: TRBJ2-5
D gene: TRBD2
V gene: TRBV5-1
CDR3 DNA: TGCGCCAGCAGCACCGGGACTAGCGGAGAAGAGACCCAGTACTTC
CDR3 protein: CASSTGTSGEETQYF

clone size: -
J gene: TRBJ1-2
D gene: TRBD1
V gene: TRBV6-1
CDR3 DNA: TGTGCCAGCAGTGAGGGACAGGTACCTAACTATGGCTACACCTTC
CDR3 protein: CASSEGQVPNYGYTF

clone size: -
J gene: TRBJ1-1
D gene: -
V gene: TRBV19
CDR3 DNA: TGTGCCAGTAGTATAGGAACAGTCCCTGTAGCTTTCTTT
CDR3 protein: CASSIGTVPVAFF

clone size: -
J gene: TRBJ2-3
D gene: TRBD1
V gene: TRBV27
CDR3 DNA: TGTGCCACCAAAACGACAGGGCGTGGGACAGATACGCAGTATTTT
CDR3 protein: CATKTTGRGTDTQYF

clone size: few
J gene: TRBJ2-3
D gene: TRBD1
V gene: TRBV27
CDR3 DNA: TGTGCCAGCAGTCATAGACAGGGACGCACAGATACGCAGTATTTT
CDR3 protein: CASSHRQGRTDTQYF

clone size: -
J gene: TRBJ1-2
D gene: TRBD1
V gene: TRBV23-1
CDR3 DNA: TGCGCCAGCAGTCAGCCCCCCGACAGGGGGCGTAACTATGGCTACACCTTC
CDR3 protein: CASSQPPDRGRNYGYTF

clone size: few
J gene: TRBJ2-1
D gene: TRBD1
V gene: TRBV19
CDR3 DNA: TGTGCCAGTAGTATAGGGCAGGGGGCTCTCAATGAGCAGTTCTTC
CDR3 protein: CASSIGQGALNEQFF

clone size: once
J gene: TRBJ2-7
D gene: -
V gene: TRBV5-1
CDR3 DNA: TGCGCCAGCAGCTTGGGCGGGACAGTGTTGAGCTACGAGCAGTACTTC
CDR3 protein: CASSLGGTVLSYEQYF

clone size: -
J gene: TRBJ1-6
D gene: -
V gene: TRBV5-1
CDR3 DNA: TGCGCCAGCAGGACAGGTTACGATTCACCCCTCCACTTT
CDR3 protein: CASRTGYDSPLHF

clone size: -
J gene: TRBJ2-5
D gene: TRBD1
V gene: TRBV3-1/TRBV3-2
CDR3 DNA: TGTGCCAGCAGCCAAACAGGGGGGATGAAGACCCAGTACTTC
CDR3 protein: CASSQTGGMKTQYF

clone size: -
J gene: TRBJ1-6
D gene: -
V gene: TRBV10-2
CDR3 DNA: TGCGCCAGCAGTGGCGCGTCCGGAGGTAATTCACCCCTCCACTTT
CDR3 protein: CASSGASGGNSPLHF

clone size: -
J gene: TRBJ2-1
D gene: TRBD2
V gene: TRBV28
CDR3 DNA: TGTGCCAGCAGTGGACTAGCGGGAGGGACTGAGCAGTTCTTC
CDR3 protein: CASSGLAGGTEQFF

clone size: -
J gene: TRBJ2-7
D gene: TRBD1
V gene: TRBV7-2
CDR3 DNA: TGTGCCAGCAGCGTCACGGGACAGGGTTACTACGAGCAGTACTTC
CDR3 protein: CASSVTGQGYYEQYF

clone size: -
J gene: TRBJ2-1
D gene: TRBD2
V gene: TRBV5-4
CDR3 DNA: TGTGCCAGCAGTTCGCGGGGGACTAGCGGGAGGGGAAGCTCCTACAATGAGCAGTTCTTC
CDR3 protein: CASSSRGTSGRGSSYNEQFF

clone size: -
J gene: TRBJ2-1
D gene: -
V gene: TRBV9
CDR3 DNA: TGTGCCAGCAGCGTAGGCAGAGGAGTGGCTCCCTCCCAGTTCTTC
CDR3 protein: CASSVGRGVAPSQFF

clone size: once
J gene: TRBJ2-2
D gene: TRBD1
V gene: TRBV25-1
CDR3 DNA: TGTGCCAGCAGTGCCTCCCCGGGACAGGGACCCACCGGGGAGCTGTTTTTT
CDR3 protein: CASSASPGQGPTGELFF

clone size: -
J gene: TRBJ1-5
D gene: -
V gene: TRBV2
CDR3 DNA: TGTGCCAGCAGTTATAAAGCGGGCCAGCCCCAGCATTTT
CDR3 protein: CASSYKAGQPQHF

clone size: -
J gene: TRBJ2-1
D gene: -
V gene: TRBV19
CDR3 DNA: TGTGCCACCCTTGATGGGGGGGCTTCCGGGGAGCAGTTCTTC
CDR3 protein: CATLDGGASGEQFF